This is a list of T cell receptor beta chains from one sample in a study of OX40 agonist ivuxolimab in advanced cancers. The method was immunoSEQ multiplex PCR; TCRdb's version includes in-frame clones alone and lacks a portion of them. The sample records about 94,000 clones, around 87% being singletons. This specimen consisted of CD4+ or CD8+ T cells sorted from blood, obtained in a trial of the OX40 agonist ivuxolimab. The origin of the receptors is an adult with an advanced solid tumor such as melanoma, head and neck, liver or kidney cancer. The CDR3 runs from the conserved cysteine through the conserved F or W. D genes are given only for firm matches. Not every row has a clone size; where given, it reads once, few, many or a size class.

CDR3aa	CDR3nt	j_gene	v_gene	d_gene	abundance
CSANGWDQAFF	TGCAGTGCAAACGGATGGGACCAAGCTTTCTTT	TRBJ1-1	TRBV20-1	.	.
CASSFAGGRTDTQYF	TGTGCCAGCAGCTTCGCAGGGGGCAGGACAGATACGCAGTATTTT	TRBJ2-3	TRBV5-4	TRBD1	.
CASGRANPIANEQYF	TGTGCCAGCGGCAGGGCAAACCCCATAGCCAACGAGCAGTACTTC	TRBJ2-7	TRBV6-5	.	.
CASSGTSGVHEQFF	TGCGCCAGCAGTGGGACTAGCGGGGTTCATGAGCAGTTCTTC	TRBJ2-1	TRBV10-2	TRBD2	.
CASSQDRGGGNGYTF	TGCGCCAGCAGCCAAGACCGCGGGGGGGGCAATGGCTACACCTTC	TRBJ1-2	TRBV4-1	.	.
CAWSVGEGNYGYTF	TGTGCCTGGAGTGTGGGAGAAGGAAACTATGGCTACACCTTC	TRBJ1-2	TRBV30	.	.
CASSPGQGGDEQYF	TGCGCCAGCAGCCCGGGACAAGGGGGAGACGAGCAGTACTTC	TRBJ2-7	TRBV5-1	.	.
CATSSASDSFQETQYF	TGTGCCACCAGCAGTGCTAGCGACTCATTCCAAGAGACCCAGTACTTC	TRBJ2-5	TRBV15	.	.
CASSYPATSGGSYNEQFF	TGTGCCAGCAGTTACCCAGCGACTAGCGGGGGGTCCTACAATGAGCAGTTCTTC	TRBJ2-1	TRBV6-7	TRBD2	.
CASRPKPFSGNTIYF	TGTGCCAGCAGGCCTAAACCCTTCTCTGGAAACACCATATATTTT	TRBJ1-3	TRBV27	.	.
CAIRGDNEQFF	TGTGCCATCAGGGGGGACAATGAGCAGTTCTTC	TRBJ2-1	TRBV10-3	.	.
CAISLSGGAVVQQFF	TGTGCCATCAGTCTGAGCGGGGGGGCCGTAGTGCAGCAGTTCTTC	TRBJ2-1	TRBV10-3	TRBD2	.
CASSRPLRQGQRANTGELFF	TGTGCCAGCAGTCGACCTCTAAGACAGGGCCAGAGGGCGAACACCGGGGAGCTGTTTTTT	TRBJ2-2	TRBV2	TRBD1	.
CASSYTGKSGNTIYF	TGTGCCAGCAGTTACACAGGGAAATCTGGAAACACCATATATTTT	TRBJ1-3	TRBV6-5	.	.
CASRLSGTGPYEQYF	TGTGCCAGCCGCCTTTCGGGGACAGGACCCTACGAGCAGTACTTC	TRBJ2-7	TRBV5-4	TRBD1	.
CASSLVRGELFF	TGTGCCAGCAGTTTAGTCCGCGGGGAGCTGTTTTTT	TRBJ2-2	TRBV28	.	.
CASSLTAGNTEAFF	TGCGCCAGCAGCTTGACGGCAGGAAACACTGAAGCTTTCTTT	TRBJ1-1	TRBV5-1	.	few
CASSFEGRNTEAFF	TGCGCCAGCAGCTTCGAGGGTCGGAACACTGAAGCTTTCTTT	TRBJ1-1	TRBV5-1	.	.
CASSLVGGTGLYNEQFF	TGTGCCAGCAGCTTAGTCGGGGGGACAGGCCTATACAATGAGCAGTTCTTC	TRBJ2-1	TRBV7-2	.	.
CASTLTGPRDEQYF	TGTGCCAGCACCCTGACAGGGCCGCGGGACGAGCAGTACTTC	TRBJ2-7	TRBV6-1	TRBD1	.
CASSVGSISYNEQFF	TGTGCCAGCAGCGTAGGAAGTATTTCCTACAATGAGCAGTTCTTC	TRBJ2-1	TRBV9	.	.
CASRKTGLSNSPLHF	TGTGCCAGCAGAAAGACAGGCCTTTCTAATTCACCCCTCCACTTT	TRBJ1-6	TRBV27	.	.
CASSREDTEAFF	TGTGCCAGCAGCCGAGAGGACACTGAAGCTTTCTTT	TRBJ1-1	TRBV7-9	.	.
CASTGTGAGGYTF	TGTGCCAGTACTGGGACAGGGGCGGGTGGCTACACCTTC	TRBJ1-2	TRBV19	TRBD1	.
CASSPDREQFF	TGTGCCAGCAGCCCCGATAGGGAGCAGTTCTTC	TRBJ2-1	TRBV2	.	.
CASSLGRQETQYF	TGTGCCAGCAGCTTAGGTCGCCAAGAGACCCAGTACTTC	TRBJ2-5	TRBV11-2	.	.
CASRPDSTDTQYF	TGTGCCAGCAGACCCGACAGCACAGATACGCAGTATTTT	TRBJ2-3	TRBV7-9	.	.
CASSPPGGAGNTIYF	TGTGCCAGCAGCCCACCGGGGGGAGCTGGAAACACCATATATTTT	TRBJ1-3	TRBV6-1	.	.
CASSQDGGGEAFF	TGTGCCAGCAGCCAAGATGGTGGGGGGGAAGCTTTCTTT	TRBJ1-1	TRBV4-2	.	.
CSAEGDTGGYTF	TGCAGCGCCGAAGGGGACACAGGCGGCTACACCTTC	TRBJ1-2	TRBV29-1	.	few
CASSYSGTTVDGYTF	TGTGCCAGCAGTTACTCAGGGACAACCGTAGATGGCTACACCTTC	TRBJ1-2	TRBV6-6	.	.
CASSFNKRTSGGAGKDADTQYF	TGTGCCAGCAGTTTCAATAAAAGGACTAGCGGGGGGGCGGGTAAAGATGCAGATACGCAGTATTTT	TRBJ2-3	TRBV27	TRBD2	.
CASSIDRGLEGYTF	TGTGCCAGTAGTATCGACAGGGGGCTAGAAGGCTACACCTTC	TRBJ1-2	TRBV19	TRBD1	.
CASSAGTLNTGELFF	TGCGCCAGCAGCGCCGGGACGCTGAACACCGGGGAGCTGTTTTTT	TRBJ2-2	TRBV5-1	.	.
CASSPQGSTGELFF	TGTGCCAGCTCACCACAGGGATCCACCGGGGAGCTGTTTTTT	TRBJ2-2	TRBV18	.	.
CASTPQGQSSYNEQFF	TGCGCCAGCACCCCCCAGGGACAAAGCTCCTACAATGAGCAGTTCTTC	TRBJ2-1	TRBV5-1	.	.
CASSRRTGSGNTIYF	TGTGCCAGCAGCCGCCGGACTGGCTCTGGAAACACCATATATTTT	TRBJ1-3	TRBV7-9	.	few
CASSLEDREYEQYF	TGTGCCAGCAGCTTGGAGGACAGGGAATACGAGCAGTACTTC	TRBJ2-7	TRBV5-8	TRBD1	.
CASSLTAGGPGNEQYF	TGTGCCAGCAGCTTGACAGCGGGGGGGCCCGGCAACGAGCAGTACTTC	TRBJ2-7	TRBV7-2	TRBD2	.
CASSVGAGESTDTQYF	TGTGCCAGCAGCGTAGGGGCTGGTGAAAGCACAGATACGCAGTATTTT	TRBJ2-3	TRBV9	.	.
CASSARGLAGVIDTQYF	TGTGCCAGCAGCGCGAGAGGACTAGCGGGGGTGATAGATACGCAGTATTTT	TRBJ2-3	TRBV9	TRBD2	.
CASSSRDSNQPQHF	TGTGCCAGCAGCTCCCGGGATAGCAATCAGCCCCAGCATTTT	TRBJ1-5	TRBV5-8	.	.
CASSLLPGQGKETQYF	TGTGCCAGCAGCTTACTCCCGGGACAGGGAAAAGAGACCCAGTACTTC	TRBJ2-5	TRBV7-3	TRBD1	.
CASSITPRNTEAFF	TGTGCCAGTAGTATAACCCCACGGAACACTGAAGCTTTCTTT	TRBJ1-1	TRBV19	.	.
CASRSRGFNEKLFF	TGTGCCAGTAGGTCCAGGGGGTTTAATGAAAAACTGTTTTTT	TRBJ1-4	TRBV19	TRBD1	few
CASRRGTGQETQYF	TGTGCCAGCAGGCGTGGGACAGGTCAAGAGACCCAGTACTTC	TRBJ2-5	TRBV6-5	TRBD1	few
CASALMGGRAEAFF	TGTGCTAGTGCCCTAATGGGGGGGCGCGCTGAAGCTTTCTTT	TRBJ1-1	TRBV12-5	.	.
CASSSGQGTDTQYF	TGTGCCAGCAGCTCGGGACAGGGCACAGATACGCAGTATTTT	TRBJ2-3	TRBV6-5	TRBD1	.
CASSLVRTLWNSPLHF	TGTGCCAGCAGCTTGGTCCGGACACTTTGGAACTCACCCCTCCACTTT	TRBJ1-6	TRBV5-6	.	.
CSVDGQGRNTIYF	TGCAGCGTTGATGGGCAGGGTAGAAACACCATATATTTT	TRBJ1-3	TRBV29-1	.	.
CASSMTSAETQYF	TGTGCCAGTAGTATGACTAGCGCGGAGACCCAGTACTTC	TRBJ2-5	TRBV19	TRBD2	.